This T cell receptor beta chain was captured in a study of T cell clusters in autoimmune cytopenias (dated by TCRdb to the late 2010s). Turning to the overall study: TRB sequencing reached a median depth of roughly 52,000 reads per sample and yielded a median of about 2,500 distinct TRB clonotypes per sample. In autoimmune cytopenia patients, peripheral blood TRB and IGH repertoires were sequenced during active disease and over treatment follow-up, together with healthy, CLL and autoimmune hepatitis controls. The study was designed to test whether a disease-specific immune repertoire signature usable as a blood-based biomarker is carried by autoimmune cytopenia patients. Overall results and qualifications from the work: In the comparison of secondary cytopenia with CLL, the cluster-lack signature was not observed, apparently because the dominant lymphoma-associated repertoire masked the signature. GLIPH suggested that primary autoimmune cytopenia patients lacked physiological T cell clusters: more than 40 clusters were exclusive to healthy donors versus 17 exclusive to patients. Shifts in the TRB repertoire, including less even repertoires in secondary cytopenia and CLL, were mostly a reflection of lymphoma bias and not of autoimmunity. Healthy donors had almost three times as many exclusive TRB clusters as active autoimmune hepatitis patients, a finding consistent with an autoimmunity-wide signature. The T cell clusters were defined only in silico, and the functional role of the clusters still needed to be validated experimentally.

Each sample's TRB amplification started from approximately 250 ng of peripheral blood genomic DNA, which corresponds to approximately 37,500 genome equivalents. Concerning this clonotype itself: The antigen this receptor binds is unknown.

Counted from cysteine to phenylalanine, this CDR3 has 17 amino acids. This entry has no DNA. According to the germline V gene, CDR1 reads KGHSH and CDR2 reads LQKENI. Multiplex PCR with a touch-down protocol amplified TRB rearrangements, with the TRB-A and TRB-B primer pools combined in a single tube. Illumina adapters and sample indices were added to the amplicons through two consecutive PCR reactions using Phusion HS II polymerase. The amplicons were purified from gel with the NucleoSpin Gel and PCR Clean-up kit, after which the amplicons were quantified by Qubit and checked for quality on an Agilent 2100 Bioanalyzer. Libraries were sequenced on an Illumina MiSeq using 600-cycle, single-indexed, paired-end runs. Processing in the source paper ran as follows. Alignment and assembly of TRB reads were performed with MiXCR version 2.1.12 and the default MiXCR reference library. A clone was defined by each unique CDR3 nucleotide sequence, and the analysis included only productive sequences with two or more reads. Repertoire diversity was assessed with alpha-parameterized diversity profiles (alpha 0 to 5), including the Shannon (alpha 1) and Simpson (alpha 2) indices, which were computed with an R script. Combinatorial TRB VJ usage was calculated with the tcR package and was compared between cohorts by principal component analysis performed with ade4. TCRbeta CDR3s were clustered with GLIPH on cohort pairs matched by age and read depth, and cluster frequencies were compared by Wilcoxon test. Each entry corresponds to one CDR3 protein sequence from reads that TCRdb reprocessed, and DNA is not given. The V and J calls and clone size come from TCRdb's table, not from the authors' own analysis. In this sample's table one finds 7,000 to 8,000 distinct CDR3 sequences. The ten largest clones represent about 15% of the sample.

The chain links TRBV18 with TRBJ2-3; the D gene TCRdb calls, TRBD2, cannot be checked with no DNA. This receptor was obtained from a human donor with an autoimmune cytopenia or autoimmune hepatitis (not recorded which). Sequenced sample: peripheral blood. The CDR3 corresponds to CASSPPTSGGLRDTQYF.